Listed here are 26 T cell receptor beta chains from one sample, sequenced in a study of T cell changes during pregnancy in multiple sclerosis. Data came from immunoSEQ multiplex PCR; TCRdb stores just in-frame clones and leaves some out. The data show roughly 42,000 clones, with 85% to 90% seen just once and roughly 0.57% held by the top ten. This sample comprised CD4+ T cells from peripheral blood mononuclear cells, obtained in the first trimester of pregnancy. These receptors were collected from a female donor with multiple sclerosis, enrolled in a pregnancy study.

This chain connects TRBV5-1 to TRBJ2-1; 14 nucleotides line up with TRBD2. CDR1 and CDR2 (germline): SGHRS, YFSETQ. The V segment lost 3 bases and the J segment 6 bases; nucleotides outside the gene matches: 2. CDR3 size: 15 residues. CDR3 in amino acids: CASSWTSGRSNEQFF. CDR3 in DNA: TGCGCCAGCAGCTGGACTAGCGGGAGGTCCAATGAGCAGTTCTTC.

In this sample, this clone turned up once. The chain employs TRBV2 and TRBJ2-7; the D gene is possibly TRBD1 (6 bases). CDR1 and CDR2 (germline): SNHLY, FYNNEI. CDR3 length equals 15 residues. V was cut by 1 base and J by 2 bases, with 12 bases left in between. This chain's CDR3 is CASSEEDSPAYEQYF. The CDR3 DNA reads TGTGCCAGCAGTGAAGAGGACAGCCCAGCCTACGAGCAGTACTTC.

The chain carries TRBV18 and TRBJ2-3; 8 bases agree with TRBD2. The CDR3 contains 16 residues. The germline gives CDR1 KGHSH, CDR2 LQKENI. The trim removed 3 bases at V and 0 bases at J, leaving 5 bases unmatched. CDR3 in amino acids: CASSPFGRASTDTQYF. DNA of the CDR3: TGTGCCAGCTCACCCTTCGGGAGGGCTAGCACAGATACGCAGTATTTT.

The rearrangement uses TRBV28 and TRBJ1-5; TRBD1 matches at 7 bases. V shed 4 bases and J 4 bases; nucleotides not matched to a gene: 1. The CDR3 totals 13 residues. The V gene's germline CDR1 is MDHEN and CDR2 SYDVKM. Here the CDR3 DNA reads TGTGCCAGCAGTTACAGGGGAAATCAGCCCCAGCATTTT. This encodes CASSYRGNQPQHF.

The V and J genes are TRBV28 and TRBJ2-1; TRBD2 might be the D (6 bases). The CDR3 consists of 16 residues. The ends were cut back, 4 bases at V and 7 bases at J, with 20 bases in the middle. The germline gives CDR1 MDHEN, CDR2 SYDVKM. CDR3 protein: CASSSAGTGGWNEQFF. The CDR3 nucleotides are TGTGCCAGCAGTTCCGCCGGGACCGGGGGATGGAATGAGCAGTTCTTC.

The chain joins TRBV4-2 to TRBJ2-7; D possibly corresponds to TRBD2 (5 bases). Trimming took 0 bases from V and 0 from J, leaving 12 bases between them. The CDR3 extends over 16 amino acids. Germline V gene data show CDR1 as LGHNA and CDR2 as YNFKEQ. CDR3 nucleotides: TGTGCCAGCAGCCAAGAGGCGGGCAGCGCCTCCTACGAGCAGTACTTC. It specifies CASSQEAGSASYEQYF.

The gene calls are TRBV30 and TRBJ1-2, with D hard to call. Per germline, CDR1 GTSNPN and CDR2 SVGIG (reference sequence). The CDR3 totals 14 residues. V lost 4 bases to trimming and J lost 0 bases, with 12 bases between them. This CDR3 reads CAWTPRVANYGYTF. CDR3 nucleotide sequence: TGTGCCTGGACCCCCCGGGTGGCTAACTATGGCTACACCTTC.

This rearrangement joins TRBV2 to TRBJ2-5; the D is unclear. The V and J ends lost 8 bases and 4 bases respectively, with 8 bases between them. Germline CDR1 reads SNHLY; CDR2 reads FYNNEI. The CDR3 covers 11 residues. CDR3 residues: CASLTVETQYF. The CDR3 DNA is TGTGCCAGCCTGACTGTAGAGACCCAGTACTTC.

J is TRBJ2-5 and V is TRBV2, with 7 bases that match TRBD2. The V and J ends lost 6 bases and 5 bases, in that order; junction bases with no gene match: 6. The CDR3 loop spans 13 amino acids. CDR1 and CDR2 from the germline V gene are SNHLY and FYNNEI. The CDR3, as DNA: TGTGCCAGCAGCCCCGGGAGGAGGGAGACCCAGTACTTC. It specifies CASSPGRRETQYF.

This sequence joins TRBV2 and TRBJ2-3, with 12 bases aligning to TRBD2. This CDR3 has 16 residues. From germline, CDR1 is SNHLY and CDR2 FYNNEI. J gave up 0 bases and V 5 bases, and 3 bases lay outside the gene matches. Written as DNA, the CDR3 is TGTGCCAGCAGTTCCGGGACTAGCGGGAGCACAGATACGCAGTATTTT. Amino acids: CASSSGTSGSTDTQYF.

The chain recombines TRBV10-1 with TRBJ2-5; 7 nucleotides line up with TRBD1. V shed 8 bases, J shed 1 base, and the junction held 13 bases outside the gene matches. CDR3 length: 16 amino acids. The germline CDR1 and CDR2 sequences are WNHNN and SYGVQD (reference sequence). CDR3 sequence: CASPTGTATFQETQYF. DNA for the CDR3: TGCGCCAGCCCAACCGGGACAGCGACCTTCCAAGAGACCCAGTACTTC.

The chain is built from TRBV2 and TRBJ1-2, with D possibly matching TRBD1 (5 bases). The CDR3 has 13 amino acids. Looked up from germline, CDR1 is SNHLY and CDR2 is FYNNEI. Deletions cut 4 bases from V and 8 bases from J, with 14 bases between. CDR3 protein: CASSGIGAYGYTF. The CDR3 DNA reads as TGTGCCAGCAGTGGGATAGGGGCCTACGGCTACACCTTC.

The CDR3: CASSGTVNTEAFF. Written as DNA, the CDR3 is TGTGCCAGCAGTGGGACAGTGAACACTGAAGCTTTCTTT. The chain employs TRBV27 and TRBJ1-1; 7 bases align to TRBD1. Germline V gene lookup returns CDR1 MNHEY and CDR2 SMNVEV (reference sequence). This CDR3 has 13 amino acids. The V and J ends lost 5 bases and 0 bases, in that order; junction bases with no gene match: 0.

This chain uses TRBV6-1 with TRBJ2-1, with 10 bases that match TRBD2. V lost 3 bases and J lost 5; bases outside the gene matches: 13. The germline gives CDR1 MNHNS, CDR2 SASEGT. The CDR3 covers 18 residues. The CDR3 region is CASSDGQGSSGRHNEQFF. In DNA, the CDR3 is TGTGCCAGCAGTGATGGACAGGGTAGTAGCGGGAGGCACAATGAGCAGTTCTTC.

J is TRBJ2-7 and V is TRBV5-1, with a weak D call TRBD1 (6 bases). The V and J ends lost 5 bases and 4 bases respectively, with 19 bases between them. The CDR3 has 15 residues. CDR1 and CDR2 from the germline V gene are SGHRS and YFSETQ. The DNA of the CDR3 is TGCGCCAGCAGGGACAGACCTAACATGGATTACGAGCAGTACTTC. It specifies CASRDRPNMDYEQYF.

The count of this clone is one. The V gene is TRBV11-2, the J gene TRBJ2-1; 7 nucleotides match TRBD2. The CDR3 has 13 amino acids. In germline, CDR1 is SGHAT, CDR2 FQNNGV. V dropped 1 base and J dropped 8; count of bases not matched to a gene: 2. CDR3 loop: CASSLGLAHEQFF. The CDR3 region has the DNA TGTGCCAGCAGCTTAGGACTAGCCCATGAGCAGTTCTTC.

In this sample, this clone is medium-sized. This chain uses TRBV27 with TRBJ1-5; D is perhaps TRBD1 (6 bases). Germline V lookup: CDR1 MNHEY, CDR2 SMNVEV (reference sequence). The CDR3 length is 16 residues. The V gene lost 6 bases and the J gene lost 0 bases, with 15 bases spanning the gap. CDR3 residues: CASRRQRGNSNQPQHF. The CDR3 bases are TGTGCCAGCAGAAGACAAAGGGGGAATAGCAATCAGCCCCAGCATTTT.

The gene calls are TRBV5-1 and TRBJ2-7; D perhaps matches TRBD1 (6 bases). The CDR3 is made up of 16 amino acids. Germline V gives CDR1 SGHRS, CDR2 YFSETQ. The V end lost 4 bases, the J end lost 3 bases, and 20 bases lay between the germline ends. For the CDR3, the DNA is TGCGCCAGCAGCGGCAGGACAGTCGTCGACTACTACGAGCAGTACTTC. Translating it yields CASSGRTVVDYYEQYF.

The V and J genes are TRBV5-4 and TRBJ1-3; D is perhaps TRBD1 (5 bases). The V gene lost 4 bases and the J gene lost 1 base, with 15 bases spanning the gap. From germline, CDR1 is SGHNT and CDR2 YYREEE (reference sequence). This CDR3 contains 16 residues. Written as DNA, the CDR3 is TGTGCCAGCAGCGCGGGACCCCGACTGTCTGGAAACACCATATATTTT. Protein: CASSAGPRLSGNTIYF.

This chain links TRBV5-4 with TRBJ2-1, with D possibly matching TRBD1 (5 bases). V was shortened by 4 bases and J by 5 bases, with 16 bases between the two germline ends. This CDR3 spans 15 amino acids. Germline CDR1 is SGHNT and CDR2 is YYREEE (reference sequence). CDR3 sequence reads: CASSQTDSFHNEQFF. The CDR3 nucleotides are TGTGCCAGCAGCCAGACCGACAGTTTCCACAATGAGCAGTTCTTC.

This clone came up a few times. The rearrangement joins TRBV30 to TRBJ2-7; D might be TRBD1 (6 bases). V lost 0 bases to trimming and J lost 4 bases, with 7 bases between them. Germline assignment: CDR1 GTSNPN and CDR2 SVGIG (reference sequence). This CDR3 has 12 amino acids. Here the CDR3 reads CAWSVDRYEQYF. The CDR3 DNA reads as TGTGCCTGGAGTGTCGACAGGTACGAGCAGTACTTC. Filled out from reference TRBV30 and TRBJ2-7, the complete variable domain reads SQTIHQWPATLVQPVGSPLSLECTVEGTSNPNLYWYRQAAGRGLQLLFYSVGIGQISSEVPQNLSASRPQDRQFILSSKKLLLSDSGFYLCAWSVDRYEQYFGPGTRLTVT.

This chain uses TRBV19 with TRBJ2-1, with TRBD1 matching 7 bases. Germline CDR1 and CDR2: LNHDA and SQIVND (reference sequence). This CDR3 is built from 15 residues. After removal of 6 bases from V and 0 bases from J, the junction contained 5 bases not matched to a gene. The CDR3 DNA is TGTGCCAGTAGGCTCCGGGACAGCTCCTACAATGAGCAGTTCTTC. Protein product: CASRLRDSSYNEQFF.

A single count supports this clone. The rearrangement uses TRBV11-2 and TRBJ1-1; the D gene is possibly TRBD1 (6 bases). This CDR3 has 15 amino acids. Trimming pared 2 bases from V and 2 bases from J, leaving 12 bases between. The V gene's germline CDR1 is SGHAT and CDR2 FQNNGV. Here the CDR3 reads CASSLRQASNTEAFF. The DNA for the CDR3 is TGTGCCAGCAGCTTAAGACAGGCTTCTAACACTGAAGCTTTCTTT. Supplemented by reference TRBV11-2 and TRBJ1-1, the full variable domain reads EAGVAQSPRYKIIEKRQSVAFWCNPISGHATLYWYQQILGQGPKLLIQFQNNGVVDDSQLPKDRFSAERLKGVDSTLKIQPAKLEDSAVYLCASSLRQASNTEAFFGQGTRLTVV.

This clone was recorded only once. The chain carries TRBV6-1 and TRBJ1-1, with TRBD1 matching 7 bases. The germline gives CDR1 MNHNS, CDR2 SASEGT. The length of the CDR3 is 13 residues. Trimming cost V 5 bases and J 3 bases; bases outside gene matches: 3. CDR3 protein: CASSSQGDTEAFF. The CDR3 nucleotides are TGTGCCAGCAGTTCCCAGGGGGACACTGAAGCTTTCTTT.

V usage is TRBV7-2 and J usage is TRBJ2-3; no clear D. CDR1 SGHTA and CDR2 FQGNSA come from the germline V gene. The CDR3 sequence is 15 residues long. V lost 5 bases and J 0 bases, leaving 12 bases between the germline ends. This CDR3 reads CASSPPTPSTDTQYF. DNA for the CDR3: TGTGCCAGCAGCCCCCCGACACCTAGCACAGATACGCAGTATTTT.

CDR3 sequence: CASSKDPREGTNYGYTF. In DNA form, the CDR3 reads TGTGCCAGCAGCAAAGACCCCCGGGAGGGGACTAACTATGGCTACACCTTC. The chain uses TRBV21-1 and TRBJ1-2. TRBV21-1 is labeled a pseudogene. The CDR3 consists of 17 residues.